This T cell receptor (beta chain) appears in the sequencing data of a study of Japanese encephalitis immunity and Zika vaccine responses (dated by TCRdb to about 2021). About the investigation overall: Each included participant got alum-adjuvanted ZPIV three times, at weeks 0, 4 and 28, with every dose being 5.0 ug. Two to three months ahead of the first ZPIV dose, some twelve participants were given JEV vaccine (IXIARO) as a two-dose regimen with the doses 28 days apart. Before ZPIV, over eleven participants got a single dose of YFV vaccine (YF-VAX), while nine participants were flavivirus-naive. For TCR sequencing, over five representative participants were selected from each pre-vaccination group, and samples were taken at week 0 (after pre-vaccination, before ZPIV) and at week 52. TCR repertoires from a few flavivirus-naive individuals were additionally analyzed at weeks 2, 6 and 52 after the start of ZPIV vaccination. For stimulation, either ZIKV structural-protein peptide pools divided into flavivirus-conserved and non-conserved sets were used, or JEV or YFV peptides matching the pre-vaccination. The ZIKV peptides, 15-mers that overlapped by 11 residues, were chosen for containing NetMHCpan/NetMHCII-predicted epitopes with affinity below 50 nM. The study tested whether prior Japanese encephalitis virus (JEV) or yellow fever virus (YFV) vaccination shaped CD4 T cell responses to the Zika vaccine.

The CDR3 has 14 amino acids, counting the end cysteine and phenylalanine. Just CDR3 DNA is preserved here, 42 bases in frame from base 1. Per the germline V gene, SNHLY is the CDR1 and FYNNEI is the CDR2. V is shortened by 2 bases, J by 6 bases, and the region joining them spans 13 bases. Libraries were prepared through 5' RACE. TCRbeta libraries were pooled in proportion to their sorted cell numbers before sequencing. Total RNA was extracted from the sorted cells with RNAzol RT, and cDNA was synthesized using an oligo(dT) primer and a template-switching oligo. The TCRbeta V-CDR3-J region was amplified by PCR with Kapa HiFi between a SMARTer oligo primer and a TCRbeta constant-region primer. Illumina adaptors and sample-specific index barcodes were added in a second PCR, with HighPrep bead cleanup and a Bioanalyzer check confirming a band of roughly 650 bp. Libraries were sequenced on an Illumina MiSeq with 2x151 bp paired-end reads. The published analysis was carried out like this. An in-house Java program demultiplexed the reads, while MiXCR assigned TCRbeta annotations and counted clonotypes. Repertoire overlap was measured with Morisita-Horn indices from the R package vegan, along with UPGMA clustering and Circos plots of recurring clonotypes. Shannon diversity and richness were normalized to the highest possible value given the input cell numbers, yielding values from 0 to 1. CDR3beta sequences were aligned using MUSCLE, distances were calculated using SeqinR, and multidimensional scaling was plotted in R. TCRdb reprocessed the public reads (quality trimming at Q25 with fastp, clone calling with MiXCR) and kept in-frame beta chains. Merged by CDR3 protein, the rows form single entries marked with the most common genes and DNA. The V and J calls shown here were made by TCRdb, not taken from the authors' results. The sample table contains 160 or so distinct CDR3 sequences; only one count was recorded for over 4% of them. The biggest ten clones account for around 40% of the sample.

General conclusions and limits of the study: Samples clustered by participant with no similarity between individuals, suggesting no public TCRs were detected. Rather than the whole vaccinated cohort, the analysis covered just a subset of trial participants, namely those who received three doses and had adequate samples. CD8 T cell responses of very low magnitude were detected against ZIKV peptide pools and were observed in only a few individuals. After ZPIV, repertoire richness of CD4 T cells responding to conserved ZIKV epitopes significantly decreased in JEV-pre-vaccinated donors. Higher repertoire similarity across time-points and stimulations was observed in JEV-pre-vaccinated donors than in YFV-pre-vaccinated donors, indicating that more clonotypes were common to ZIKV and JEV stimulation. The individual peptides behind the cross-reactive responses were not identified because limits on sample size made peptide-pool deconvolution impossible.

PBMCs were stained with CellTrace CFSE and grown for 6 days in RPMI containing 8% human serum and peptide pools at 0.9 to 1 ug/mL each. On a BD FACSAria, proliferating CD4 T cells were sorted without fixation as live CD56-CD19-CD16-CD3+CD4+ CFSE-low cells. The enrolled adults were healthy and tested seronegative for ZIKV, JEV, YFV, DENV and WNV on microneutralization screening. Samples were obtained from a phase 1, double-blinded, randomized, placebo-controlled trial of an alum-adjuvanted Zika purified-inactivated virus (ZPIV) vaccine. Peripheral blood mononuclear cells were isolated by standard procedure and stored frozen in liquid nitrogen until use. This clonotype is termed hyperexpanded (1% or more). No base-level quality is on record; no much larger clone is a single base apart.

The origin of this receptor is an adult man who received an inactivated Zika virus vaccine. The receptor chain draws on TRBV2 and TRBJ1-2; confidence is insufficient to name the D gene. The sample consisted of antigen-activated CD4+ T cells from blood, cultured, taken during a Zika inactivated vaccine study. CDR3 region: CASSERLGRDGYTF. The DNA sequence is given as TGTGCCAGCAGTGAACGGCTGGGGAGAGATGGCTACACCTTC.